This entry features one TCR beta chain sequence. The entry originates in a study of cytomegalovirus exposure and HLA in healthy donors. V was trimmed by 3 bases and J by 3 bases, leaving 10 bases between them. This CDR3 spans 14 amino acids. CDR1 and CDR2 (germline): LNHDA, SQIVND (reference sequence). 13 Jbeta primers and 60 Vbeta primers were used for the PCR. This table comes from immunoSEQ multiplex PCR, and its TCRdb copy is limited to in-frame clones, with some not included. The sample lists about 150,000 clones, around 77% occurring once. The sequence was obtained from a middle-aged man in good health and CMV-seronegative. Material for sequencing was PBMCs. The chain combines TRBV19 with TRBJ2-3; tentative D call: TRBD2 (5 bases). The CDR3 DNA reads TGTGCCAGTAGTATGAGGGCGGTGACAGATACGCAGTATTTT. Translating gives CASSMRAVTDTQYF.